One and the same sample provided the 21 T cell receptor beta chains below, sequenced in a study of blood T cells in healthy people across ages. Sample-barcoded 5' priming and a J-beta primer mix drove a second PCR of roughly 7 to 11 cycles. TCRdb recomputed calls from the 5' RACE reads with MiXCR, one row per CDR3 protein. In the table there are about 900,000 distinct CDR3 sequences, approximately 65% of which are singletons. What was sequenced was blood. The receptors were sampled from a man aged 25-45 years in good health.

The V gene is TRBV20-1, the J gene TRBJ2-7; D is unresolved. CDR3 size: 12 residues. Looked up from germline, CDR1 is DFQATT and CDR2 is SNEGSKA (reference sequence). V shed 6 bases and J shed 3 bases, with 12 bases lying between them. The CDR3 sequence is CSATEPYYEQYF. In DNA form, the CDR3 reads TGCAGTGCAACCGAACCCTACTACGAGCAGTACTTC.

The CDR3 here is CATSDLSRDRETQYF. The CDR3 DNA reads TGTGCCACCAGTGATTTGTCCCGGGACAGGGAGACCCAGTACTTC. The rearrangement joins TRBV24-1 to TRBJ2-5; 8 bases agree with TRBD1. CDR3 length: 15 residues. Germline lookup yields CDR1 KGHDR and CDR2 SFDVKD. Trimming at V came to 0 bases and at J to 5 bases, leaving 4 bases not matched to a gene.

The rearrangement uses TRBV9 and TRBJ1-6; 8 bases are shared with TRBD1. The CDR3 is 14 residues long. The J segment lost 6 bases and the V segment lost 4 bases, leaving 3 bases of the junction unmatched. From germline, CDR1 is SGDLS and CDR2 YYNGEE. The CDR3 here is CASSSQGANSPLHF. The CDR3, as DNA: TGTGCCAGCAGCTCCCAGGGGGCTAATTCACCCCTCCACTTT.

V gene TRBV7-9 combines with J gene TRBJ2-5; D gene ambiguous. The CDR3 is made up of 14 amino acids. Germline V gives CDR1 SEHNR, CDR2 FQNEAQ (reference sequence). The ends were cut back, 3 bases at V and 0 bases at J, with 8 bases in the middle. In nucleotides, the CDR3 is TGTGCCAGCAGCTTGCATGGTAACCAAGAGACCCAGTACTTC. It is translated as CASSLHGNQETQYF.

This chain joins TRBV9 and TRBJ2-6, with a tentative D call TRBD1 (6 bases). The germline V and J ends were trimmed by 0 bases and 2 bases, with 9 bases remaining between them. Germline V gene lookup returns CDR1 SGDLS and CDR2 YYNGEE. This CDR3 is built from 16 residues. The chain's CDR3 is CASSVESGAGANVLTF. In nucleotides, the CDR3 is TGTGCCAGCAGCGTAGAGTCAGGGGCTGGGGCCAACGTCCTGACTTTC. The variable domain in full, with the rest retrieved from reference TRBV9 and TRBJ2-6, is DSGVTQTPKHLITATGQRVTLRCSPRSGDLSVYWYQQSLDQGLQFLIQYYNGEERAKGNILERFSAQQFPDLHSELNLSSLELGDSALYFCASSVESGAGANVLTFGAGSRLTVL.

This clonotype has a handful of counts. The chain couples TRBV6-6 to TRBJ2-5; D might be TRBD1 or TRBD2, each matching 6 bases. The J call is uncertain, as TRBJ2-7 better fits the DNA end. There are 12 residues in the CDR3. Germline values: CDR1 MNHNY, CDR2 SVGAGI (reference sequence). The CDR3: CASSRGQYEQYF. As DNA, the CDR3 is TGTGCCAGCAGTCGGGGGCAGTACGAGCAGTACTTC.

This clonotype has more than one count but fewer than ten. This sequence joins TRBV29-1 and TRBJ2-1; TRBD1 matches at 9 bases. CDR3 length: 13 amino acids. V gave up 6 bases and J gave up 7 bases; unmatched junction bases: 7. CDR1 is SQVTM, CDR2 ANQGSEA, per germline. DNA of the CDR3: TGCAGCGTGGGACAGGGTGGAGGGAATGAGCAGTTCTTC. Residues: CSVGQGGGNEQFF.

Note on this clonotype: At one of its ends the junction is not consistent with the germline gene, which may arise from a read error. This rearrangement joins TRBV6-1 to TRBJ2-1; no reliable D call. In germline, CDR1 is MNHNS, CDR2 SASEGT. The CDR3 extends over 10 amino acids. The CDR3 nucleotides read TGTGCCACCTCCCACAATGAGCAGTTCTTC. Its translation: CATSHNEQFF.

There are many counts of this clonotype. The chain combines TRBV3-1 with TRBJ1-5; unclear D gene. The V and J ends lost 4 bases and 4 bases respectively, with 11 bases between them. Germline values: CDR1 LGHDT, CDR2 YNNKEL (reference sequence). The CDR3 is made up of 14 amino acids. The CDR3 protein is CASSLRNGNQPQHF. The CDR3 nucleotides are TGTGCCAGCAGCCTTCGGAACGGGAATCAGCCCCAGCATTTT.

V usage is TRBV7-2 and J usage is TRBJ1-1; no clear D gene. CDR1 is SGHTA and CDR2 is FQGNSA in the germline V gene. V was shortened by 3 bases and J by 0 bases, with 8 bases between the two germline ends. This CDR3 is 14 amino acids long. The DNA for the CDR3 is TGTGCCAGCAGCTTTCACACACTGAACACTGAAGCTTTCTTT. Translated: CASSFHTLNTEAFF.

The chain recombines TRBV6-2 or TRBV6-3 with TRBJ1-1, with no clear D. V shed 3 bases and J shed 0 bases, with 17 bases lying between them. The CDR3 is 17 residues long. Germline loops: CDR1 MNHEY, CDR2 SVGEGT. For the CDR3, the DNA is TGTGCCAGCAGTTATCGGCAGGTCCCTGGGGTGAACACTGAAGCTTTCTTT. Its protein product is CASSYRQVPGVNTEAFF.

The V call is TRBV10-3, the J call TRBJ1-5; D possibly corresponds to TRBD1 (6 bases). Germline CDR1 and CDR2: ENHRY and SYGVKD. This CDR3 contains 14 residues. V was pared by 6 bases and J by 7 bases, with 16 bases between. The chain's CDR3 is CAISRTETGQPQHF. The CDR3 DNA reads TGTGCCATCAGCAGGACAGAAACGGGGCAGCCCCAGCATTTT.

This clonotype occurred once. One base away lies a much larger clone, so this may be a sequencing read error. CDR3 DNA: TGTACCAGCAGCTTAGCTGGGGGCGGAAACATTCAGTACTTC. Protein sequence: CTSSLAGGGNIQYF. The V gene is TRBV7-2, the J gene TRBJ2-7; perhaps TRBD1 as D (6 bases). The assigned J gene may be wrong: the sequence end matches TRBJ2-4 better. The germline CDR1 and CDR2 sequences are SGHTA and FQGNSA. The CDR3 consists of 14 residues.

This clonotype was seen more than once but under ten times. J is TRBJ2-7 and V is TRBV13; D not certain. Trimming stripped 5 bases from V and 0 bases from J, with 11 bases between. The CDR3 totals 14 residues. The germline V gene has CDR1 PRHDT and CDR2 FYEKMQ (reference sequence). The CDR3 nucleotides are TGTGCCAGCAGCCCCTCTTATGGCTCCTACGAGCAGTACTTC. This gives the protein CASSPSYGSYEQYF.

V is TRBV2 and J is TRBJ2-7, with 7 bases fitting TRBD1. The V and J ends lost 6 bases and 0 bases, in that order; junction bases with no gene match: 5. This CDR3 region has 14 residues. Germline-derived CDR1 and CDR2 are SNHLY and FYNNEI. The CDR3 region is CASRRDSSSYEQYF. The CDR3 DNA reads as TGTGCCAGCAGAAGGGACAGCAGCTCCTACGAGCAGTACTTC.

This clonotype has only one observation. This chain joins TRBV20-1 and TRBJ1-2; no definite D call. The length of the CDR3 is 11 residues. The germline V and J ends were trimmed by 3 bases and 4 bases, with 6 bases remaining between them. The germline V gene has CDR1 DFQATT and CDR2 SNEGSKA (reference sequence). CDR3 coding DNA: TGCAGTGCTAGTTCGGGCTATGGCTACACCTTC. Its translation: CSASSGYGYTF.

This clonotype was detected a few times. V is TRBV12-3 or TRBV12-4 and J is TRBJ2-7, with D uncertain. Trimming pared 1 base from V and 3 bases from J, leaving 13 bases between. This CDR3 spans 15 amino acids. The CDR3 here is CASSLVSGFNYEQYF. DNA of the CDR3: TGTGCCAGCAGTTTAGTATCCGGATTCAACTACGAGCAGTACTTC.

This chain uses TRBV5-6 with TRBJ2-7, with a tentative D call TRBD1 (5 bases). CDR1 and CDR2 from the germline V gene are SGHDT and YYEEEE. The CDR3 has 15 residues. V was pared by 0 bases and J by 2 bases, with 12 bases between. The CDR3 sequence: CASSLETGETYEQYF. The CDR3 nucleotides are TGTGCCAGCAGCTTGGAAACAGGTGAAACCTACGAGCAGTACTTC. Complete variable domain (other parts from reference TRBV5-6 and TRBJ2-7): DAGVTQSPTHLIKTRGQQVTLRCSPKSGHDTVSWYQQALGQGPQFIFQYYEEEERQRGNFPDRFSGHQFPNYSSELNVNALLLGDSALYLCASSLETGETYEQYFGPGTRLTVT.

The chain employs TRBV6-2 or TRBV6-3 and TRBJ2-1, with D perhaps TRBD1 or TRBD2 (6 bases each). Trimming left V 5 bases short and J 8 bases short, with 16 bases between. Germline V CDR1 and CDR2: MNHEY, SVGEGT. The CDR3 sequence is 14 residues long. CDR3 sequence reads: CASSGWGAGDEQFF. CDR3 coding DNA: TGTGCCAGCAGTGGTTGGGGGGCTGGCGATGAGCAGTTCTTC.

V usage is TRBV4-2 and J usage is TRBJ2-2, with D uncertain. The V end was cut by 0 bases, the J end by 0 bases, with 8 bases between. The CDR3 consists of 16 residues. CDR1 is LGHNA, CDR2 YNFKEQ, per germline. The CDR3 region is CASSQDRRTNTGELFF. Here the CDR3 DNA reads TGTGCCAGCAGCCAAGATCGGCGAACGAACACCGGGGAGCTGTTTTTT.

The chain carries TRBV11-2 and TRBJ2-5, with 7 bases matching TRBD2. The CDR3 spans 14 residues. Trimming removed 2 bases from V and 3 bases from J; junction bases left unmatched: 3. Germline V CDR1 and CDR2: SGHAT, FQNNGV. CDR3 residues: CASSLWAGEETQYF. CDR3 coding DNA: TGTGCCAGCAGCTTATGGGCGGGGGAAGAGACCCAGTACTTC.